The 2 T cell receptor beta chains presented below share a single source sample, sequenced in a study of control samples from healthy donors and cancer patients (dated by TCRdb to the early 2020s). The library was prepared using the immunoSEQ multiplex PCR assay. Held by TCRdb, this immuneACCESS table contains in-frame sequences only and omits some clones. Under half of the omission traces to an unresolved V gene where checked; the cause of the rest is unknown. The sample table on file contains around 190,000 clones. Around 2% of the sample is taken by the ten largest. The specimen sequenced was blood. The receptor source for this set is a young woman in good health.

This chain links TRBV9 with TRBJ1-4; D is ambiguous. The V end lost 0 bases, the J end lost 4 bases, and 19 bases lay between the germline ends. Germline V gene data show CDR1 as SGDLS and CDR2 as YYNGEE. The length of the CDR3 is 18 residues. CDR3 bases: TGTGCCAGCAGCGTAGACGGCGGCGGGGTCTATTTTAATGAAAAACTGTTTTTT. The encoded protein is CASSVDGGGVYFNEKLFF.

The V call is TRBV28, the J call TRBJ1-5; 7 bases map to TRBD1. The V segment lost 7 bases and the J segment 7 bases; nucleotides outside the gene matches: 7. The CDR3 contains 13 residues. Per germline, CDR1 MDHEN and CDR2 SYDVKM. CDR3 coding DNA: TGTGCCAGCAAAAAACAGACAGGGCAGCCCCAGCATTTT. Translating gives CASKKQTGQPQHF.